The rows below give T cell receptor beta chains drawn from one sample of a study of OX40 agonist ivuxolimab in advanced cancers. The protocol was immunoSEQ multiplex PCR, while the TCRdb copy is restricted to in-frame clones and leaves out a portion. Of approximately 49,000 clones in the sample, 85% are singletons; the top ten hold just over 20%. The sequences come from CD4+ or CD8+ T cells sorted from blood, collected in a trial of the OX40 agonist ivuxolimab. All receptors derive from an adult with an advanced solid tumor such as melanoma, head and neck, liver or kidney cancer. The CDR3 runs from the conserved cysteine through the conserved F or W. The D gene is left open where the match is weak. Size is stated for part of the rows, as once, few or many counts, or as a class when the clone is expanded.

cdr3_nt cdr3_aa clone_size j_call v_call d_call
TGTGCCAGCAGTGAAGGCCTCCGGAGACGGGAGACCCAGTACTTC CASSEGLRRRETQYF NA TRBJ2-5 TRBV2 NA
TGTGCCAGCAGCTTAGTTCCAGGAGCAGATTACGAGCAGTACTTC CASSLVPGADYEQYF many TRBJ2-7 TRBV11-2 NA
TGTGCCAGCAGCTTCGGGCAATACGAGCAGTACTTC CASSFGQYEQYF NA TRBJ2-7 TRBV11-2 NA
TGTGCCAGCAGCTTAGTCGGGACCCACATTCAGTACTTC CASSLVGTHIQYF once TRBJ2-4 TRBV7-9 NA
TGTGCCAGCAGTGACCGGGACAGGGGGCCCCCGGGACTCACAGATACGCAGTATTTT CASSDRDRGPPGLTDTQYF NA TRBJ2-3 TRBV27 TRBD1
TGTGCCAGCAGTGAAGAGGGGACCACAGATACGCAGTATTTT CASSEEGTTDTQYF NA TRBJ2-3 TRBV6-1 NA
TGTGCCAGCAGCCTGACAGGGATCGAGCAGTACTTC CASSLTGIEQYF NA TRBJ2-7 TRBV6-5 TRBD1
TGCGCCAGCAGCCAAGTAGCGCCCCCCACCGGGGAGCTGTTTTTT CASSQVAPPTGELFF NA TRBJ2-2 TRBV4-1 NA
TGCGCCAGCAGCCAAGGGGCAGGCAATCAGCCCCAGCATTTT CASSQGAGNQPQHF few TRBJ1-5 TRBV4-1 NA
TGTGCCGGCAGTTACTCAAGCCCCAAAGAGACCCAGTACTTC CAGSYSSPKETQYF NA TRBJ2-5 TRBV6-5 NA
TGTGCTAGTGGTTTGGTACAAAGGCAGGGGGTAATAGCAGGAACTGAAGCTTTCTTT CASGLVQRQGVIAGTEAFF NA TRBJ1-1 TRBV12-5 TRBD1
TGTGCCAGTGGCGGGACAGGGGACCGTCGTCAGCCCCAGCATTTT CASGGTGDRRQPQHF medium-sized TRBJ1-5 TRBV19 TRBD1
TGTGCCAGCAGCCCCTCTGGGCCGAACACTGAAGCTTTCTTT CASSPSGPNTEAFF NA TRBJ1-1 TRBV7-9 NA
TGTGCCAGCAGCTTATTGCGCAATCAGCCCCAGCATTTT CASSLLRNQPQHF NA TRBJ1-5 TRBV7-2 NA
TGTGCCAGGTGGTGGCTTGGGGAGACCCAGTACTTC CARWWLGETQYF once TRBJ2-5 TRBV6-4 NA
TGTGCCAGCGCGACAGGGCCAGATGAAAAACTGTTTTTT CASATGPDEKLFF NA TRBJ1-4 TRBV6-5 TRBD1
TGTGCCAGCACCCCAGGGGGTTCCGGGACACCCCTCCACTTT CASTPGGSGTPLHF NA TRBJ1-6 TRBV6-5 TRBD1
TGTGCCAGCAGCCAGGTTCTCAACACTGAAGCTTTCTTT CASSQVLNTEAFF NA TRBJ1-1 TRBV14 NA
TGTGCCAGCAGCCGGGGAGACGAAAAACTGTTTTTT CASSRGDEKLFF NA TRBJ1-4 TRBV14 NA
TGTGCCAGCCTCGCGGACACCGGGGAGCTGTTTTTT CASLADTGELFF NA TRBJ2-2 TRBV27 NA
TGCGCCAGCAGCCAAGCTCCGGGGGCGGTCGCGAACACCGGGGAGCTGTTTTTT CASSQAPGAVANTGELFF NA TRBJ2-2 TRBV4-3 NA
TGTGCCAGCAGCTCAGTAGCGGGGGGTCGGAATGAGCAGTTCTTC CASSSVAGGRNEQFF NA TRBJ2-1 TRBV11-3 TRBD2
TGTGCCAGCAGTCAAACCACGACTGGATTCCTAAACTATGGCTACACCTTC CASSQTTTGFLNYGYTF NA TRBJ1-2 TRBV28 NA
TGCGCCAGCAGCCAACGTGCCGGGAACGAGCAGTACTTC CASSQRAGNEQYF few TRBJ2-7 TRBV4-1 NA
TGTGCCAGCAGCTTGGAGGGGGAATTGTCCTACAATGAGCAGTTCTTC CASSLEGELSYNEQFF NA TRBJ2-1 TRBV5-5 NA
TGTGCCAGCAGTTACTCCGAGCAGGAGGGGGACATTCAGTACTTC CASSYSEQEGDIQYF NA TRBJ2-4 TRBV6-5 NA
TGTGCCAGCAGTGTGGGGGGGGCGAACACTGAAGCTTTCTTT CASSVGGANTEAFF NA TRBJ1-1 TRBV2 NA